Below, 24 T cell receptor beta chains from the same sample are listed, as sequenced in a study of technical replicates of blood from several donors. Assay used: immunoSEQ multiplex PCR; TCRdb lists only in-frame clones, some missing. The profile shows about 80,000 clones, 85% to 95% of them singletons. Sequenced sample: T cells isolated from PBMCs. Source of these receptors: a human donor in good health.

This chain connects TRBV9 to TRBJ2-4, with 15 bases fitting TRBD2. Germline assignment: CDR1 SGDLS and CDR2 YYNGEE. CDR3 length equals 16 residues. The V segment lost 0 bases and the J segment 9 bases; nucleotides outside the gene matches: 4. The CDR3 DNA reads TGTGCCAGCAGCGTAGAGGGACTAGCGGGAGGTGGCATTCAGTACTTC. Translation: CASSVEGLAGGGIQYF.

This chain joins TRBV7-6 and TRBJ2-5; 13 bases map to TRBD2. Germline V gene lookup returns CDR1 SGHVS and CDR2 FNYEAQ. This CDR3 comprises 17 residues. J lost 5 bases, V lost 3 bases, and 9 bases had no gene match. This chain's CDR3 is CASSLTSGRRSGETQYF. Written as DNA, the CDR3 is TGTGCCAGCAGCTTGACTAGCGGGAGGAGGTCTGGGGAGACCCAGTACTTC.

This sequence joins TRBV27 and TRBJ2-7; no clear D gene. This CDR3 spans 13 amino acids. Deletions cut 5 bases from V and 0 bases from J, with 8 bases between. Germline V CDR1 and CDR2: MNHEY, SMNVEV (reference sequence). The DNA for the CDR3 is TGTGCCAGCAGTCTACTGAGCTCCTACGAGCAGTACTTC. It yields the protein CASSLLSSYEQYF.

This clone showed up just a few times. One end of the junction does not line up with germline, which may come from a read error. The V call is TRBV30, the J call TRBJ1-1; D unclear. This CDR3 is built from 8 residues. Germline assignment: CDR1 GTSNPN and CDR2 SVGIG (reference sequence). CDR3 sequence: CAWNREIF. CDR3 bases: TGTGCCTGGAATCGGGAGATTTTT.

The chain carries TRBV6-6 and TRBJ1-1, with unresolved D. This CDR3 region has 11 residues. Trimming pared 6 bases from V and 5 bases from J, leaving 7 bases between. Looked up from germline, CDR1 is MNHNY and CDR2 is SVGAGI (reference sequence). The CDR3 sequence is CASRRGTEAFF. CDR3 DNA sequence: TGTGCCAGCAGGAGAGGGACTGAAGCTTTCTTT.

For the CDR3, the DNA is TGTGCCAGCAGGGTACAGGGCGCTCAAGAGACCCAGTACTTC. It yields the protein CASRVQGAQETQYF. The J gene is TRBJ2-5, the V gene TRBV2; possibly TRBD1 for D (6 bases). The V gene lost 6 bases and the J gene lost 2 bases, with 13 bases spanning the gap. The CDR3 spans 14 residues. Germline V gene data show CDR1 as SNHLY and CDR2 as FYNNEI.

V gene TRBV7-9 combines with J gene TRBJ1-4, with TRBD1 matching over 10 bases. Losses at the gene ends were 5 bases for V and 5 bases for J; bases not matched to a gene: 2. The CDR3 consists of 14 residues. CDR1 is SEHNR and CDR2 is FQNEAQ in the germline V gene (reference sequence). CDR3 amino acids: CASSRDRGNEKLFF. For the CDR3, the DNA is TGTGCCAGCAGCCGGGACAGGGGCAATGAAAAACTGTTTTTT.

The chain's CDR3 is CASSLGWVDKDGYTF. The DNA of the CDR3 is TGTGCCAGCAGCTTGGGTTGGGTTGACAAGGATGGCTACACCTTC. This chain links TRBV7-9 with TRBJ1-2; D uncertain. The V end lost 3 bases, the J end lost 6 bases, and 17 bases lay between the germline ends. Germline CDR1 is SEHNR and CDR2 is FQNEAQ (reference sequence). The CDR3 is made up of 15 amino acids.

The chain uses TRBV28 and TRBJ2-7, with TRBD2 identical over 15 bases. The CDR3 is made up of 15 amino acids. Germline CDR1 reads MDHEN; CDR2 reads SYDVKM. With V trimmed by 5 bases and J by 7 bases, 6 bases remained unmatched. CDR3 sequence (DNA): TGTGCCAGCAGTGCATGGACTAGCGGGGGGGAGGAGCAGTACTTC. Its protein product is CASSAWTSGGEEQYF.

This chain links TRBV11-3 with TRBJ2-2, with D perhaps matching TRBD2 (5 bases). The CDR3 covers 15 residues. The germline CDR1 and CDR2 sequences are SGHNT and YENEEA. Trimming took 2 bases from V and 4 from J, leaving 11 bases between them. As DNA, the CDR3 is TGTGCCAGCAGCTTATGGGAGTTAGGCACCGGGGAGCTGTTTTTT. As protein: CASSLWELGTGELFF. The whole variable domain, remainder taken from reference TRBV11-3 and TRBJ2-2, is EAGVVQSPRYKIIEKKQPVAFWCNPISGHNTLYWYLQNLGQGPELLIRYENEEAVDDSQLPKDRFSAERLKGVDSTLKIQPAELGDSAVYLCASSLWELGTGELFFGEGSRLTVL.

A single count supports this clone. The chain employs TRBV5-1 and TRBJ2-3; possible D gene TRBD2, 5 bases. Germline V gives CDR1 SGHRS, CDR2 YFSETQ. This CDR3 is built from 15 residues. V was cut by 1 base and J by 1 base, with 10 bases left in between. The CDR3 coding sequence is TGCGCCAGCAGCTTGTGGGAGCCCGGCACAGATACGCAGTATTTT. Its translation: CASSLWEPGTDTQYF.

This clone was observed once. This chain joins TRBV20-1 and TRBJ2-1; weak D call: TRBD2 (6 bases). V was trimmed by 3 bases and J by 10 bases, leaving 10 bases between them. Germline V gene sequence: CDR1 DFQATT, CDR2 SNEGSKA (reference sequence). CDR3 length: 11 residues. CDR3 sequence reads: CSASGGGEQFF. DNA of the CDR3: TGCAGTGCTAGCGGGGGAGGCGAGCAGTTCTTC.

About this clone: An end of the junction does not agree with germline; a read error may underlie this. Other nucleotide sequences from this sample produce the same CDR3. As DNA, the CDR3 is TGCGCCAGCAGCTTGAGAGGTTCTAACTACGGCTACACCTTC. This codes for CASSLRGSNYGYTF. This sequence joins TRBV5-1 and TRBJ1-2, with D uncertain. The CDR3 loop spans 14 amino acids. CDR1 is SGHRS, CDR2 YFSETQ, per germline.

This clone was recorded once. The genes are TRBV19 and TRBJ2-1; 11 bases align to TRBD2. Germline V lookup: CDR1 LNHDA, CDR2 SQIVND (reference sequence). The trim removed 3 bases at V and 6 bases at J, leaving 7 bases unmatched. There are 16 residues in the CDR3. The CDR3 here is CASSIDLAGGRNEQFF. The CDR3 coding sequence is TGTGCCAGTAGTATCGATCTAGCGGGAGGACGCAATGAGCAGTTCTTC.

The chain recombines TRBV25-1 with TRBJ2-2; D uncertain. The CDR3 loop spans 13 amino acids. Trimming left V 4 bases short and J 1 base short, with 4 bases between. Germline V gene data show CDR1 as MGHDK and CDR2 as SYGVNS. DNA for the CDR3: TGTGCCAGCAGTGCCAGGAACACCGGGGAGCTGTTTTTT. It translates to CASSARNTGELFF.

This rearrangement joins TRBV7-2 to TRBJ1-1; D is uncertain. Trimming stripped 1 base from V and 0 bases from J, with 9 bases between. The germline gives CDR1 SGHTA, CDR2 FQGNSA. There are 15 residues in the CDR3. CDR3 region: CASSLVSLVNTEAFF. CDR3 nucleotides: TGTGCCAGCAGCTTAGTATCCCTCGTGAACACTGAAGCTTTCTTT.

V and J are TRBV2 and TRBJ1-4, with TRBD1 matching over 9 bases. This CDR3 is 11 amino acids long. With V trimmed by 6 bases and J by 14 bases, 4 bases remained unmatched. Germline V gives CDR1 SNHLY, CDR2 FYNNEI. Written as DNA, the CDR3 is TGTGCCAGCAGGGACAGGGGATACCTGTTTTTT. It is translated as CASRDRGYLFF.

The chain links TRBV29-1 to TRBJ2-7; TRBD2 matches 14 bases. Germline CDR1 reads SQVTM; CDR2 reads ANQGSEA. V was pared by 6 bases and J by 4 bases, with 14 bases of the junction left unmatched. The CDR3 has 17 residues. CDR3 region: CSVSPLAGTSGSYEQYF. In DNA, the CDR3 is TGCAGCGTATCACCACTGGCTGGGACTAGCGGGAGTTACGAGCAGTACTTC.

V usage is TRBV9 and J usage is TRBJ2-2; D is uncertain. V was pared by 3 bases and J by 0 bases, with 12 bases between. CDR1 and CDR2 from the germline V gene are SGDLS and YYNGEE. The CDR3 contains 16 residues. The CDR3 DNA is TGTGCCAGCAGCGCCAAAACTAACGCGAACACCGGGGAGCTGTTTTTT. Its protein product is CASSAKTNANTGELFF.

The rearrangement links TRBV29-1 to TRBJ2-7, with 11 bases lining up with TRBD2. Germline trimming cut 6 bases from V and 3 bases from J; bases unmatched to any gene: 4. Germline-derived CDR1 and CDR2 are SQVTM and ANQGSEA. The CDR3 is 13 amino acids. The chain's CDR3 is CSVETSGVYEQYF. The CDR3 DNA reads as TGCAGCGTCGAGACTAGCGGGGTCTACGAGCAGTACTTC.

This rearrangement joins TRBV9 to TRBJ2-1; D gene ambiguous. The CDR3 is 16 amino acids. Trimming stripped 0 bases from V and 1 base from J, with 11 bases between. Germline CDR1 SGDLS, CDR2 YYNGEE. The CDR3 DNA follows: TGTGCCAGCAGCGTAGGGTTGGCGGCATCCTACAATGAGCAGTTCTTC. This sequence encodes CASSVGLAASYNEQFF.

This chain connects TRBV29-1 to TRBJ2-7; TRBD1 is a possible D gene (5 bases). Germline assignment: CDR1 SQVTM and CDR2 ANQGSEA. V lost 4 bases, J lost 2 bases, and 9 bases lay in between. This CDR3 contains 12 residues. The CDR3 sequence: CSVVKGAYEQYF. The CDR3 DNA sequence: TGCAGCGTTGTGAAAGGGGCCTACGAGCAGTACTTC.

The chain is built from TRBV28 and TRBJ1-1; no firm D call. This CDR3 spans 11 amino acids. V lost 5 bases and J lost 3, with 4 bases in between. Germline lookup yields CDR1 MDHEN and CDR2 SYDVKM. The chain's CDR3 is CASSSHTEAFF. Written as DNA, the CDR3 is TGTGCCAGCAGTAGCCACACTGAAGCTTTCTTT.

The chain employs TRBV5-3 and TRBJ1-5, with 10 bases lining up with TRBD1. TRBV5-3 is an open reading frame whose function is uncertain. This CDR3 comprises 14 residues. The ends lost 5 bases at V and 5 bases at J; junction bases unmatched: 4. The CDR3 DNA reads TGTGCCAGAAGGCAAGACAGGGGGCATCAGCCCCAGCATTTT. The encoded protein is CARRQDRGHQPQHF.